Included here is one TCR beta chain sequence, with context. This record comes from a study of T cells in localized non-small cell lung cancer. Trimming took 4 bases from V and 8 from J, leaving 26 bases between them. The CDR3 has 18 amino acids. Germline V lookup: CDR1 KGHSH, CDR2 LQKENI. Clones were sequenced by immunoSEQ multiplex PCR, and TCRdb holds only the in-frame ones, with some missing. The sample has 15,000 to 20,000 clones; 75% to 90% are singletons. The chain combines TRBV18 with TRBJ1-4, with a tentative D call TRBD1 (6 bases). This TCR derives from a man aged 40 to 70 with stage I lung adenocarcinoma. The source was peripheral blood, collected before any cancer treatment. The CDR3 here is CASSRSAGTGTNEEKLFF. In DNA, the CDR3 is TGTGCCAGCTCACGATCCGCTGGAACAGGGACGAACGAAGAAAAACTGTTTTTT.